A single sample is the source of the 18 T cell receptor beta chains below, sequenced in a study of regulatory T cells in long-lasting Graves disease. Investigators prepared the TCR beta libraries by applying iRepertoire HTBI primers and Arm-PCR of CDR3 regions. One entry per CDR3 protein, called by TCRdb with MiXCR from the multiplex PCR reads. The sample holds about 450,000 distinct CDR3 sequences, approximately 16% seen once. Documented time point: newly diagnosed GD, antithyroid drugs for less than 3 months. Following extraction of RNA from PBMCs, that RNA was used to make the TCR library. This sample was also put to use in a study of T cells in Graves' hyperthyroidism and ophthalmopathy.

The sample was peripheral blood mononuclear cells (PBMCs), taken at new diagnosis, from a patient treated with antithyroid drugs. The source is a woman in her twenties or thirties with Graves disease.

The V and J genes are TRBV20-1 and TRBJ2-5; the match to TRBD1 covers 9 bases. Losses at the gene ends were 3 bases for V and 2 bases for J; bases not matched to a gene: 7. The CDR3 is 15 residues long. The germline V gene encodes CDR1 DFQATT and CDR2 SNEGSKA (reference sequence). The CDR3 nucleotides read TGCAGTGCTAGTTCGGGACAGGGACTTCAAGAGACCCAGTACTTC. Protein: CSASSGQGLQETQYF.

This clonotype has at least ten counts. This rearrangement joins TRBV2 to TRBJ1-1; D is unresolved. V was clipped by 1 base and J by 5 bases, with 5 bases between them. This CDR3 comprises 12 residues. Germline CDR1 is SNHLY and CDR2 is FYNNEI. CDR3 bases: TGTGCCAGCAGTGAAGTGATAACTGAAGCTTTCTTT. Translated, it gives CASSEVITEAFF.

This clonotype has more than one count but fewer than ten. The V call is TRBV5-4, the J call TRBJ1-2; a weak D match, TRBD1 (5 bases). With 0 bases removed from V and 7 bases from J, the gap between germline ends came to 19 bases. This CDR3 has 16 amino acids. Germline V gene data show CDR1 as SGHNT and CDR2 as YYREEE (reference sequence). This CDR3 is CASSLAVGGGLGGYTF. The CDR3 region has the DNA TGTGCCAGCAGCTTGGCTGTTGGGGGAGGTCTCGGTGGCTACACCTTC.

Many counts were recorded for this clonotype. The V call is TRBV12-3 or TRBV12-4, the J call TRBJ2-2, with 9 positions matching TRBD2. With V trimmed by 6 bases and J by 4 bases, 3 bases remained unmatched. There are 14 residues in the CDR3. The CDR3 region has the DNA TGTGCCAGCAGGGGTAGCGGGAGCACCGGGGAGCTGTTTTTT. The encoded protein is CASRGSGSTGELFF.

This clonotype showed up many times. V and J are TRBV28 and TRBJ2-1, with D perhaps matching TRBD2 (6 bases). The CDR3 covers 16 residues. V lost 5 bases to trimming and J lost 6 bases, with 20 bases between them. Germline values: CDR1 MDHEN, CDR2 SYDVKM. For the CDR3, the DNA is TGTGCCAGCAGTATCTCAGGAGGGGCAAGGGGCAATGAGCAGTTCTTC. Translation: CASSISGGARGNEQFF.

This clonotype was seen many times. This rearrangement joins TRBV7-9 to TRBJ1-3; D possibly corresponds to TRBD1 (6 bases). CDR3 length equals 14 residues. The V end was cut by 10 bases, the J end by 0 bases, with 13 bases between. The germline CDR1 and CDR2 sequences are SEHNR and FQNEAQ (reference sequence). The CDR3 region is CATPGGASGNTIYF. CDR3 nucleotide sequence: TGTGCCACCCCCGGGGGGGCCTCTGGAAACACCATATATTTT.

This clonotype was counted only a few times. The V and J genes are TRBV19 and TRBJ1-5; 7 nucleotides match TRBD1. There are 16 residues in the CDR3. The trim removed 1 base at V and 4 bases at J, leaving 7 bases unmatched. Germline CDR1 is LNHDA and CDR2 is SQIVND (reference sequence). The DNA of the CDR3 is TGTGCCAGTAGTATAGGCTTTAGACAGGGTAATCAGCCCCAGCATTTT. As protein: CASSIGFRQGNQPQHF.

This clonotype was recorded at least ten times. The CDR3 loop reads CASSLPQGLAGGGTGELFF. For the CDR3, the DNA is TGTGCCAGCAGCTTACCACAAGGACTAGCGGGAGGTGGCACCGGGGAGCTGTTTTTT. The rearrangement links TRBV13 to TRBJ2-2; 14 positions match TRBD2. Trimming cost V 2 bases and J 4 bases; bases outside gene matches: 9. This CDR3 is built from 19 residues. Germline CDR1 and CDR2: PRHDT and FYEKMQ (reference sequence).

This clonotype was counted many times. This sequence joins TRBV18 and TRBJ2-1, with unresolved D. This CDR3 spans 14 amino acids. Between the trimmed V and J ends, which lost 5 bases and 6 bases, there was a span of 14 bases. The germline CDR1 and CDR2 sequences are KGHSH and LQKENI. CDR3 DNA sequence: TGTGCCAGCTCATCCGGACCCGTGGGCAATGAGCAGTTCTTC. It encodes CASSSGPVGNEQFF.

This clonotype showed up many times. V and J are TRBV12-3 or TRBV12-4 and TRBJ2-1, with D perhaps TRBD2 (6 bases). Trimming shortened V by 3 bases and J by 12 bases, and 15 bases separated the two germline ends. There are 13 residues in the CDR3. CDR3 coding DNA: TGTGCCAGCAGTTTGACTAGTAAAGGAGGGCAGTTCTTC. This sequence encodes CASSLTSKGGQFF.

Only a few counts were recorded for this clonotype. One base away lies a much larger clone, so this may be a sequencing read error. V usage is TRBV27 and J usage is TRBJ2-3; 7 nucleotides match TRBD1. Germline CDR1 and CDR2: MNHEY and SMNVEV (reference sequence). V gave up 5 bases and J gave up 4 bases; unmatched junction bases: 9. The CDR3 extends over 15 amino acids. The CDR3 is CASSAWDSFADTQYF. The CDR3 region has the DNA TGTGCCAGCAGTGCATGGGACAGCTTCGCAGATACGCAGTATTTT.

The rearrangement links TRBV6-9 to TRBJ1-1; D not resolved. Germline values: CDR1 MNHGY, CDR2 SVAAGI. The CDR3 totals 15 residues. Trimming cost V 3 bases and J 6 bases, with 17 bases left between them. CDR3 sequence (DNA): TGTGCCAGCAGTTACCGGAGCTCAGACGGGTCTGAAGCTTTCTTT. It codes for CASSYRSSDGSEAFF.

This clonotype has a count of ten or more. This chain links TRBV30 with TRBJ2-7, with D perhaps matching TRBD1 (6 bases). The CDR3 covers 20 residues. V was pared by 7 bases and J by 4 bases, with 38 bases between. Germline V gives CDR1 GTSNPN, CDR2 SVGIG (reference sequence). DNA for the CDR3: TGTGCCTTGTTTGGGGACAAGATCGAAATGCCCCGCCGAGAAGTTTACGAGCAGTACTTC. Translating it yields CALFGDKIEMPRREVYEQYF.

The genes are TRBV29-1 and TRBJ1-1, with a weak D call TRBD1 (5 bases). There are 14 residues in the CDR3. Looked up from germline, CDR1 is SQVTM and CDR2 is ANQGSEA. V was cut by 7 bases and J by 3 bases, with 18 bases left in between. In DNA, the CDR3 is TGCAGCGCCCAAGGCAGGGCGGAGTACACTGAAGCTTTCTTT. It codes for CSAQGRAEYTEAFF.

About this clonotype: Possible read error: a much larger clone is one base away. The J gene is TRBJ2-7, the V gene TRBV14, with 7 bases matching TRBD1. CDR1 and CDR2 (germline): SGHDN, FVKESK. CDR3 length equals 15 residues. Germline trimming cut 8 bases from V and 3 bases from J; bases unmatched to any gene: 13. The CDR3 loop reads CASGLKSGGGYEQYF. As DNA, the CDR3 is TGTGCCAGCGGCCTTAAATCAGGGGGTGGCTACGAGCAGTACTTC.

This clonotype was counted many times. CDR3 loop: CSASPGQTYEQYF. The CDR3, as DNA: TGCAGTGCTAGCCCCGGACAGACCTACGAGCAGTACTTC. This chain connects TRBV20-1 to TRBJ2-7; possibly TRBD1 for D (6 bases). Germline-derived CDR1 and CDR2 are DFQATT and SNEGSKA (reference sequence). Trimming removed 3 bases at V and 2 bases at J, with 11 bases between. The CDR3 sequence is 13 residues long.

The CDR3, as DNA: TGTGCCAGCAGCCGACACCTCTACGAGCAGTACTTC. Translated, it gives CASSRHLYEQYF. J is TRBJ2-7 and V is TRBV3-1; no definite D call. The V and J ends lost 4 bases and 3 bases respectively, with 7 bases between them. CDR1 and CDR2 (germline): LGHDT, YNNKEL (reference sequence). The CDR3 sequence is 12 residues long.

On this clonotype: A read error is possible here, since a much larger clone lies one base away. The chain carries TRBV12-3 or TRBV12-4 and TRBJ2-7; no clear D. CDR3 length: 11 residues. V was trimmed by 7 bases and J by 7 bases, leaving 11 bases between them. CDR3 DNA sequence: TGTGCCAGCATGGGCCTCAATGAGCAGTACTTC. This sequence encodes CASMGLNEQYF.